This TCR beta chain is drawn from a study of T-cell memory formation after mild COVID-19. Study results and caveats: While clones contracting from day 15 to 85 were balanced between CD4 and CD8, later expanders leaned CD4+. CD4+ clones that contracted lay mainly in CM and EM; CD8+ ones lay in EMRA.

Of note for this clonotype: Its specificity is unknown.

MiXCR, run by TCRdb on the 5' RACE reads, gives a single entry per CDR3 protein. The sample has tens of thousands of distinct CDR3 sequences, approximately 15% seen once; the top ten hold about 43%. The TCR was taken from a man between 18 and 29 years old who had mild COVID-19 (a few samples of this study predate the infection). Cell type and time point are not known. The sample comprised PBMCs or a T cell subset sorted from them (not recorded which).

In DNA, the CDR3 is TGTGCCAGCAGCCCGGCCGTGGGCGAGACCCAGTACTTC. Translated, it gives CASSPAVGETQYF. The genes are TRBV11-2 and TRBJ2-5, with D unclear. This CDR3 is 13 amino acids long. V dropped 5 bases and J dropped 5 bases, with 12 bases sitting between them. Germline-derived CDR1 and CDR2 are SGHAT and FQNNGV. Supplemented by reference TRBV11-2 and TRBJ2-5, the full variable domain reads EAGVAQSPRYKIIEKRQSVAFWCNPISGHATLYWYQQILGQGPKLLIQFQNNGVVDDSQLPKDRFSAERLKGVDSTLKIQPAKLEDSAVYLCASSPAVGETQYFGPGTRLLVL.